This is a list of T cell receptor beta chains from one sample in a study of T cell repertoires in cytomegalovirus infection. TCRdb reprocessed the reads via MiXCR and lists one record per CDR3 protein. The table includes around 300,000 distinct CDR3 sequences, around 20% detected once. These receptors lack a known antigen. The source material was cultured PBMCs, sampled from culture after CMV antigen stimulation. These receptors all come from a human donor in good health (CMV status not recorded). Some clones in this sample may be carry-over from other donors' samples. Each CDR3 is given with its conserved first and last residue. D genes are given only for firm matches. The listing skips clone size in some rows; elsewhere it reads once, few, many or a size class.

>TRBJ2-5|NA|TRBD2|TRBV6-2/TRBV6-3
CASSYSATSGGQETQYF
TGTGCCAGCAGTTACTCGGCGACTAGCGGAGGACAAGAGACCCAGTACTTC
>TRBJ2-3|NA|NA|TRBV6-2/TRBV6-3
CASETWTATDTQYF
TGTGCCAGCGAAACCTGGACGGCCACAGATACGCAGTATTTT
>TRBJ2-5|NA|NA|TRBV12-3/TRBV12-4
CASRLRGTQETQYF
TGTGCCAGCAGGCTCCGAGGCACCCAAGAGACCCAGTACTTC
>TRBJ2-1|few|NA|TRBV5-1
CASGISSYNEQFF
TGCGCCAGCGGTATTAGCTCCTACAATGAGCAGTTCTTC
>TRBJ2-5|few|TRBD2|TRBV18
CASSPPRLAGNQETQYF
TGTGCCAGCTCACCACCGAGACTAGCGGGGAACCAAGAGACCCAGTACTTC
>TRBJ2-1|NA|NA|TRBV11-3
CASRPDYSNEQFF
TGTGCCAGCAGACCCGACTACTCCAATGAGCAGTTCTTC
>TRBJ2-7|NA|NA|TRBV7-4
CASSEGDRVHSYEQYF
TGTGCCAGCAGCGAGGGGGACCGGGTCCACTCCTACGAGCAGTACTTC
>TRBJ2-3|NA|TRBD2|TRBV20-1
CSASVSGRGGTDTQYF
TGCAGTGCAAGCGTTAGCGGGAGGGGAGGCACAGATACGCAGTATTTT
>TRBJ2-7|NA|NA|TRBV7-6
CASSLDSGAYEQYF
TGTGCCAGCAGCTTAGACTCTGGGGCCTACGAGCAGTACTTC
>TRBJ2-1|NA|TRBD1|TRBV6-2/TRBV6-3
CASSDRVNEQFF
TGTGCCAGCTCGGACAGGGTGAATGAGCAGTTCTTC
>TRBJ1-1|NA|NA|TRBV10-3
CAISDRVSEETEAFF
TGTGCCATCAGTGACCGGGTCTCTGAGGAGACTGAAGCTTTCTTT
>TRBJ2-7|few|NA|TRBV20-1
CSAMGPGKLTYEQYF
TGCAGTGCCATGGGGCCAGGGAAGTTGACCTACGAGCAGTACTTC
>TRBJ2-3|once|TRBD2|TRBV12-3/TRBV12-4
CASSLDSRLAGSTPSTDTQYF
TGTGCCAGCAGTTTAGACAGCCGGCTAGCGGGAAGTACGCCTAGCACAGATACGCAGTATTTT
>TRBJ2-1|many|TRBD2|TRBV6-1
CASSRGLAADNEQFF
TGTGCCAGCAGTCGAGGACTAGCGGCCGACAATGAGCAGTTCTTC
>TRBJ2-7|many|NA|TRBV7-9
CASSLERGEQYF
TGTGCCAGCAGCTTAGAGAGGGGCGAGCAGTACTTC
>TRBJ2-1|few|TRBD2|TRBV7-9
CASSFSPLAGATDEQFF
TGTGCCAGCAGCTTCTCTCCGCTAGCGGGAGCCACGGATGAGCAGTTCTTC
>TRBJ1-3|many|NA|TRBV7-9
CASSLMGNSGNTIYF
TGTGCCAGCAGCTTAATGGGAAACTCTGGAAACACCATATATTTT
>TRBJ2-2|few|NA|TRBV12-3/TRBV12-4
CASSLYAANTGELFF
TGTGCCAGCAGTTTGTATGCAGCGAACACCGGGGAGCTGTTTTTT
>TRBJ2-1|few|TRBD2|TRBV10-3
CAISDSGSNEQFF
TGTGCCATCAGTGATAGCGGGAGTAATGAGCAGTTCTTC
>TRBJ2-5|few|TRBD2|TRBV10-3
CAISAGLADQETQYF
TGTGCCATCAGTGCGGGACTAGCGGACCAAGAGACCCAGTACTTC
>TRBJ1-2|NA|NA|TRBV6-5
CASRGQVNYGYTF
TGTGCCAGCAGGGGACAAGTAAACTATGGCTACACCTTC
>TRBJ2-1|NA|TRBD1|TRBV28
CASSSGTGGRNEQFF
TGTGCCAGCAGTTCGGGGACAGGGGGCCGCAATGAGCAGTTCTTC
>TRBJ2-1|many|TRBD2|TRBV7-2
CASSLRGGTSANEQFF
TGTGCCAGCAGCCTCCGGGGAGGGACTAGCGCCAATGAGCAGTTCTTC
>TRBJ2-7|NA|NA|TRBV27
CASSRKGGLYEQYF
TGTGCCAGCAGCCGGAAAGGTGGTCTTTACGAGCAGTACTTC
>TRBJ1-5|NA|TRBD1|TRBV7-2
CASSSTGGDQPQHF
TGTGCCAGCAGCTCAACAGGGGGGGATCAGCCCCAGCATTTT
>TRBJ2-7|NA|NA|TRBV19
CASSTGSVAPYEQYF
TGTGCCAGTAGTACGGGGTCAGTAGCCCCCTACGAGCAGTACTTC
>TRBJ2-1|NA|TRBD1|TRBV20-1
CSAKLTGNEQFF
TGCAGTGCTAAATTGACAGGGAATGAGCAGTTCTTC
>TRBJ2-1|many|TRBD2|TRBV7-3
CASSLRLAGSYNEQFF
TGTGCCAGCAGCTTAAGGCTAGCGGGATCCTACAATGAGCAGTTCTTC
>TRBJ1-4|NA|NA|TRBV27
CASSLMGATNEKLFF
TGTGCCAGCAGTTTAATGGGGGCAACTAATGAAAAACTGTTTTTT
>TRBJ2-1|few|NA|TRBV11-3
CASSPLGWEQFF
TGTGCCAGCAGCCCACTGGGTTGGGAGCAGTTCTTC
>TRBJ2-3|NA|TRBD2|TRBV6-2/TRBV6-3
CASSSRTSGRESVSTDTQYF
TGTGCCAGCAGTTCAAGGACTAGCGGGAGGGAATCCGTGAGCACAGATACGCAGTATTTT
>TRBJ1-1|few|TRBD1|TRBV5-1
CASSLTGVGTEAFF
TGCGCCAGCAGCCTAACAGGGGTGGGCACTGAAGCTTTCTTT
>TRBJ1-2|many|NA|TRBV11-3
CASSLSQVQGNYGYTF
TGTGCCAGCAGCCTCTCCCAGGTGCAGGGGAACTATGGCTACACCTTC